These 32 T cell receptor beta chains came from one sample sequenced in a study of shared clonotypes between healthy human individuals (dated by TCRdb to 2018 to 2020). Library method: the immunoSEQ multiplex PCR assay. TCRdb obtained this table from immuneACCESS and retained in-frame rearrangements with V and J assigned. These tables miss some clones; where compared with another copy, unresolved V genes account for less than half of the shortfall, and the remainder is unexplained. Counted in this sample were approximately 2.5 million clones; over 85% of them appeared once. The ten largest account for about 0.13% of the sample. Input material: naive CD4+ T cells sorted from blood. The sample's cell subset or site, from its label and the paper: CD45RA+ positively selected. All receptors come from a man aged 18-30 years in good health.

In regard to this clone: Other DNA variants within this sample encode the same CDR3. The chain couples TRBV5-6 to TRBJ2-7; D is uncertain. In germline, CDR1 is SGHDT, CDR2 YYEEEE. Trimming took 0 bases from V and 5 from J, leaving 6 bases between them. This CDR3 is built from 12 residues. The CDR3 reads CASSLVGNEQYF. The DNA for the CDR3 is TGTGCCAGCAGCTTGGTAGGGAACGAGCAGTACTTC.

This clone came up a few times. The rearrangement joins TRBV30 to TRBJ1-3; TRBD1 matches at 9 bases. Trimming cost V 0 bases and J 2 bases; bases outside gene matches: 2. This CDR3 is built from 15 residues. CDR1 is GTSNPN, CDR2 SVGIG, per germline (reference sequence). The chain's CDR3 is CAWSVGTGTGNTIYF. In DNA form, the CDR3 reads TGTGCCTGGAGTGTTGGGACAGGGACTGGAAACACCATATATTTT.

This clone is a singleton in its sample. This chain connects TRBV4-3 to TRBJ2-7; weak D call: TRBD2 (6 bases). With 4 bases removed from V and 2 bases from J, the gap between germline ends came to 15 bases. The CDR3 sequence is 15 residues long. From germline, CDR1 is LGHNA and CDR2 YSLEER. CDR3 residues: CASSRELTSTYEQYF. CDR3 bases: TGCGCCAGCAGCCGAGAACTTACTAGCACCTACGAGCAGTACTTC.

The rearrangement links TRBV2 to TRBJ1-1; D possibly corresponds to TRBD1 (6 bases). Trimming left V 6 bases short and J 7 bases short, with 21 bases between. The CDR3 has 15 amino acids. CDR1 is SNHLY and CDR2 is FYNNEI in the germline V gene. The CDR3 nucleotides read TGTGCCAGCAGCTTCAACAGGGACCCCAGGAGTGAAGCTTTCTTT. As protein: CASSFNRDPRSEAFF.

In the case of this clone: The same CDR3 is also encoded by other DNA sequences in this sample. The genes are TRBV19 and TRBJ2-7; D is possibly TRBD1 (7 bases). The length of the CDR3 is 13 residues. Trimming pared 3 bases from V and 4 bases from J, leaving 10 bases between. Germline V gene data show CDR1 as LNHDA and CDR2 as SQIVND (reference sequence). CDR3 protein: CASSIQGGYEQYF. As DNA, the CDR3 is TGTGCCAGTAGTATCCAGGGGGGATACGAGCAGTACTTC.

The CDR3 nucleotides are TGTGCCAGCAGCTCCCGACAGGGTATCACTGAAGCTTTCTTT. Its translation is CASSSRQGITEAFF. The rearrangement uses TRBV7-9 and TRBJ1-1, with 7 bases fitting TRBD1. Losses at the gene ends were 4 bases for V and 4 bases for J; bases not matched to a gene: 6. The CDR3 totals 14 residues. Germline loops: CDR1 SEHNR, CDR2 FQNEAQ (reference sequence).

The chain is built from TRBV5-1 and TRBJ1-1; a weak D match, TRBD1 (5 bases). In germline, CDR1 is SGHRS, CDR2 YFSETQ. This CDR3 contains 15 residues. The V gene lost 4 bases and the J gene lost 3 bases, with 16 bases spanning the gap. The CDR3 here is CASSRRQGSDTEAFF. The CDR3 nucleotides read TGCGCCAGCAGCCGTCGGCAGGGTTCGGACACTGAAGCTTTCTTT.

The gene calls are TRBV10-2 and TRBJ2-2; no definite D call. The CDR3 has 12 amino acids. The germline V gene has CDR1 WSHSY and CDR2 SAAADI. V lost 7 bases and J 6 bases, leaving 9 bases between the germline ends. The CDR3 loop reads CASTHQSGELFF. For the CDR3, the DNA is TGCGCCAGCACCCATCAATCCGGGGAGCTGTTTTTT.

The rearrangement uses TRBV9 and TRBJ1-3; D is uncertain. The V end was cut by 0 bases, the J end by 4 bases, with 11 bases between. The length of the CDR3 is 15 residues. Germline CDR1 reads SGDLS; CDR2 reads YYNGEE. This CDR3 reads CASSVGGWLGNTIYF. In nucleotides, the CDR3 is TGTGCCAGCAGCGTAGGCGGGTGGCTCGGAAACACCATATATTTT.

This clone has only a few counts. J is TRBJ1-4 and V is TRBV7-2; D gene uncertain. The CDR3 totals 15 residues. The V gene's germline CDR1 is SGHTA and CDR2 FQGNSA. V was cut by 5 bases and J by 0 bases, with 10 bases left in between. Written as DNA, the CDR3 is TGTGCCAGCAGCCCCAGGAGGGCAACTAATGAAAAACTGTTTTTT. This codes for CASSPRRATNEKLFF.

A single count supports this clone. CDR3 residues: CAISESTPNNQPQHF. CDR3 sequence (DNA): TGTGCCATCAGTGAGTCGACACCGAACAATCAGCCCCAGCATTTT. The V and J genes are TRBV10-3 and TRBJ1-5; D uncertain. Germline-derived CDR1 and CDR2 are ENHRY and SYGVKD. Trimming took 0 bases from V and 3 from J, leaving 9 bases between them. The CDR3 consists of 15 residues.

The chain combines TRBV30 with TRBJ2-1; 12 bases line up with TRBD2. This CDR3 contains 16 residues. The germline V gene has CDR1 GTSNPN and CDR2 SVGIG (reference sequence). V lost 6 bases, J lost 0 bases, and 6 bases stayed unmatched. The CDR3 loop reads CACSTSGGVSYNEQFF. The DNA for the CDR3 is TGTGCCTGTTCGACTAGCGGGGGCGTCTCCTACAATGAGCAGTTCTTC.

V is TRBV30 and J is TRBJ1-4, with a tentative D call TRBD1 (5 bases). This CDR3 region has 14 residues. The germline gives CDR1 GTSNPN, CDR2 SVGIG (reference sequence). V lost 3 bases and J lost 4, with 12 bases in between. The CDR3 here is CAWRPGPNNEKLFF. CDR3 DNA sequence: TGTGCCTGGAGGCCGGGACCGAATAATGAAAAACTGTTTTTT.

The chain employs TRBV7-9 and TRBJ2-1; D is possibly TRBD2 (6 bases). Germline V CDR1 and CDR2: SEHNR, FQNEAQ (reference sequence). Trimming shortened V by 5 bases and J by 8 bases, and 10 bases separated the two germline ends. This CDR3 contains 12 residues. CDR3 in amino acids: CASSRGSYEQFF. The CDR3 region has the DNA TGTGCCAGCAGCCGGGGGAGTTATGAGCAGTTCTTC.

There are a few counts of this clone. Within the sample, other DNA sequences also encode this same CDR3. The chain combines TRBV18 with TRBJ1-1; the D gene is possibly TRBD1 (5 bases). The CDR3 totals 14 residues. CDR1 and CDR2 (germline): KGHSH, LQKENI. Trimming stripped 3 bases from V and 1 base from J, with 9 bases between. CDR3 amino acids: CASSPSGTNTEAFF. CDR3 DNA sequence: TGTGCCAGCTCACCGTCAGGGACGAACACTGAAGCTTTCTTT.

The CDR3 DNA sequence: TGCGCCAGCAGCTCGCAAGACAGGGTGACCGGCTACACCTTC. Residues: CASSSQDRVTGYTF. V gene TRBV5-1 combines with J gene TRBJ1-2; 7 bases match TRBD1. This CDR3 has 14 residues. With 3 bases clipped from V and 8 bases from J, the junction kept 10 bases outside the gene matches. Germline assignment: CDR1 SGHRS and CDR2 YFSETQ.

CDR3 region: CASSYGGQVNTGELFF. The CDR3 bases are TGTGCCAGCAGTTACGGTGGACAGGTTAACACCGGGGAGCTGTTTTTT. The chain joins TRBV6-5 to TRBJ2-2; TRBD1 agrees at 7 bases. The V gene's germline CDR1 is MNHEY and CDR2 SVGAGI. Trimming took 2 bases from V and 2 from J; bases not matched to a gene: 5. The CDR3 runs 16 residues.

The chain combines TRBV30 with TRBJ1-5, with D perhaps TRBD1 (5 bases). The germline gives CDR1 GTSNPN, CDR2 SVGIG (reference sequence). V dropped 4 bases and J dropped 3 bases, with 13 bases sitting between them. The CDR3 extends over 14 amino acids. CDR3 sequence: CAWNLGGDNQPQHF. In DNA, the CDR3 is TGTGCCTGGAACCTGGGAGGGGACAATCAGCCCCAGCATTTT.

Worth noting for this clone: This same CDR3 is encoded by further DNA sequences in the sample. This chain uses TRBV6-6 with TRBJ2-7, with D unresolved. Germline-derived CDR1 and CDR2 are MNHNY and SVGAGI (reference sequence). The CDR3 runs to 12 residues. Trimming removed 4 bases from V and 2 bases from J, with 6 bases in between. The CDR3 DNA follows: TGTGCCAGCAGTTCCACGGCCTACGAGCAGTACTTC. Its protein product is CASSSTAYEQYF.

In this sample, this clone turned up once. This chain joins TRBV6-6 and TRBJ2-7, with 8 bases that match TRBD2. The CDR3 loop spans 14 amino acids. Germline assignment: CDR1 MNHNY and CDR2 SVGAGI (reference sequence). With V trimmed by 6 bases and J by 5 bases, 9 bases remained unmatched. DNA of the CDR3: TGTGCCAGCAGCCCCCCGGGAGGGACAAACGAGCAGTACTTC. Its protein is CASSPPGGTNEQYF.

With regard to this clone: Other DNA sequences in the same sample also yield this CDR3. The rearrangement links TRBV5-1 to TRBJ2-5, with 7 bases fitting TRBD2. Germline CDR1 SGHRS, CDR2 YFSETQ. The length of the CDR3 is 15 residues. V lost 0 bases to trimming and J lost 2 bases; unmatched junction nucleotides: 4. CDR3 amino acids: CASSLALADQETQYF. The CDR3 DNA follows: TGCGCCAGCAGCTTGGCCCTAGCGGATCAAGAGACCCAGTACTTC.

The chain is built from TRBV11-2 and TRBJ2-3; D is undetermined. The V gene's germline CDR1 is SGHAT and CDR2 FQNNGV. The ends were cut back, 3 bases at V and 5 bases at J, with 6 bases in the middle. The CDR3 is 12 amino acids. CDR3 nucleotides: TGTGCCAGCAGCTTGATGAGAGATACGCAGTATTTT. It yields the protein CASSLMRDTQYF.

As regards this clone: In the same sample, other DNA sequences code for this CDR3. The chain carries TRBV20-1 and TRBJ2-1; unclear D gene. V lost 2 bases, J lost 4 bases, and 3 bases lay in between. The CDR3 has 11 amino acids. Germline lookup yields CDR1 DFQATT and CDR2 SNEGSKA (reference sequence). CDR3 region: CSARRYNEQFF. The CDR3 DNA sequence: TGCAGTGCTAGAAGGTACAATGAGCAGTTCTTC.

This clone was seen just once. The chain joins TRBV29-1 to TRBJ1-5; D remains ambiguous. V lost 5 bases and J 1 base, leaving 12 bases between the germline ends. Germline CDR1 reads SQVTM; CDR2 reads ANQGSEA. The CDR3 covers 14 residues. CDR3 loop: CSVSGYGSNQPQHF. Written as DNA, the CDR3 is TGCAGCGTTTCCGGATATGGGAGCAATCAGCCCCAGCATTTT.

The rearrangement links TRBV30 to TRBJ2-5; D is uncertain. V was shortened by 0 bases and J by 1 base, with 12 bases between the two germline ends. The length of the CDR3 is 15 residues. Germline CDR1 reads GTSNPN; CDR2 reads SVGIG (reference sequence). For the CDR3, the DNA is TGTGCCTGGAGTGTAAAGTTGAGCGCCCAAGAGACCCAGTACTTC. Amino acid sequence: CAWSVKLSAQETQYF.

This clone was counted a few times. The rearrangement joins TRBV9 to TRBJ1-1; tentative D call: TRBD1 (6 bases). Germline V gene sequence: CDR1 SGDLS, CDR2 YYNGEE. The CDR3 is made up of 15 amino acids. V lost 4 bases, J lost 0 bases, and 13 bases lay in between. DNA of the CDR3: TGTGCCAGCAGCCCTGGGACATCTATGAACACTGAAGCTTTCTTT. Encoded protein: CASSPGTSMNTEAFF.

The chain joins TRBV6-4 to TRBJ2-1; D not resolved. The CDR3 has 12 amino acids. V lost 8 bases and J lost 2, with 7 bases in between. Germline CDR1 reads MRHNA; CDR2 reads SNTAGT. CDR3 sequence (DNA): TGTGCCAGCGGCGGAGCCTACAATGAGCAGTTCTTC. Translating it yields CASGGAYNEQFF.

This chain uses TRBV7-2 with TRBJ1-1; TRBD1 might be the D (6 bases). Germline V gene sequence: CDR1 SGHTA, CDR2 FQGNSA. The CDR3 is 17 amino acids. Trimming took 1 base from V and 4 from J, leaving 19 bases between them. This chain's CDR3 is CASSLEMVGGLGTEAFF. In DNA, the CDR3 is TGTGCCAGCAGCTTAGAAATGGTAGGGGGGCTTGGCACTGAAGCTTTCTTT.

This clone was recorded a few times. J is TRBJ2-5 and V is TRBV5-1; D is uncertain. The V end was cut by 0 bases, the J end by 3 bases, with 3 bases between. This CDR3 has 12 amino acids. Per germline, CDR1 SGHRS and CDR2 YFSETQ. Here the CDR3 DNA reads TGCGCCAGCAGCTTGGAAAAAGAGACCCAGTACTTC. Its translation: CASSLEKETQYF.

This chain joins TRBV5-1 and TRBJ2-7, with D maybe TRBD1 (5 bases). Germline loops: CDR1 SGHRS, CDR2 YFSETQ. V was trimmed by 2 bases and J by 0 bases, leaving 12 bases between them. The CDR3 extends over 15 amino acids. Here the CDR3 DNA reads TGCGCCAGCAGCTTTGCTAGGGGATCCTCCTACGAGCAGTACTTC. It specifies CASSFARGSSYEQYF.

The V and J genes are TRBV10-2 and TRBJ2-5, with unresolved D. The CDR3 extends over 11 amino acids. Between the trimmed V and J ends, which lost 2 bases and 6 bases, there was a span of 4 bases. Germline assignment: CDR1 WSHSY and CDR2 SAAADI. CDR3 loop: CASSERKTQYF. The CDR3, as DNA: TGCGCCAGCAGTGAGAGAAAGACCCAGTACTTC.

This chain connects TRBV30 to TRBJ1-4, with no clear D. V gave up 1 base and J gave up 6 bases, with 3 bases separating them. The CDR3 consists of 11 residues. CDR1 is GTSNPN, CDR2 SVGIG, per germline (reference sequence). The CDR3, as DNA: TGTGCCTGGAGTGCGGATGAAAAACTGTTTTTT. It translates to CAWSADEKLFF. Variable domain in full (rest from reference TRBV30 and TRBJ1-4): SQTIHQWPATLVQPVGSPLSLECTVEGTSNPNLYWYRQAAGRGLQLLFYSVGIGQISSEVPQNLSASRPQDRQFILSSKKLLLSDSGFYLCAWSADEKLFFGSGTQLSVL.